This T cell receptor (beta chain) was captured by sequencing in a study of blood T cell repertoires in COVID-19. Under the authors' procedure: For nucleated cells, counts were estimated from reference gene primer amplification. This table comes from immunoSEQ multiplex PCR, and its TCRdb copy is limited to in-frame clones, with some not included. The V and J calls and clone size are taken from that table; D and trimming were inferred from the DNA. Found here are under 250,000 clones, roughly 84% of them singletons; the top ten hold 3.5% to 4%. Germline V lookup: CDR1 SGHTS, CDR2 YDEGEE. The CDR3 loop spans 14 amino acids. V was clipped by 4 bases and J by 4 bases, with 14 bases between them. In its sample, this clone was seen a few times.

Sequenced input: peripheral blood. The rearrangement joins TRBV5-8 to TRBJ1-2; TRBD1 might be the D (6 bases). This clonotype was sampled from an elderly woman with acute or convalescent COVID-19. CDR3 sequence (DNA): TGTGCCAGCAGCCCGGACAGAAATATCTATGGCTACACCTTC. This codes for CASSPDRNIYGYTF.